Shown below are 9 T cell receptor beta chains from a single sample sequenced in a study of identical twins. TCRdb reanalysed the 5' RACE reads using MiXCR and keeps one entry per CDR3 protein. The sample lists more than 650,000 distinct CDR3 sequences; 5.5% to 7.5% were seen once. Input material: naive T cells sorted from blood. These TCRs come from a man aged 18 to 35 in good health.

The V call is TRBV4-1, the J call TRBJ2-3, with TRBD1 matching 7 bases. This CDR3 comprises 15 residues. The germline V gene encodes CDR1 MGHRA and CDR2 YSYEKL. V trimming: 4 bases; J trimming: 6 bases; junction bases outside the gene matches: 10. The DNA for the CDR3 is TGCGCCAGCAGCCCATCTGAGACAGGGACCGATACGCAGTATTTT. Its translation is CASSPSETGTDTQYF.

This clonotype was counted many times. The chain couples TRBV18 to TRBJ2-7, with no clear D. CDR1 and CDR2 from the germline V gene are KGHSH and LQKENI. The CDR3 length is 12 residues. V lost 5 bases and J 0 bases, leaving 5 bases between the germline ends. DNA of the CDR3: TGTGCCAGCTCAGGCAGCTCCTACGAGCAGTACGTC. It codes for CASSGSSYEQYV.

Comments on this clonotype: A read error may produce the germline difference seen at one junction end. The V and J genes are TRBV6-1 and TRBJ2-5; TRBD2 matches 13 bases. The CDR3 length is 17 residues. The V gene's germline CDR1 is MNHNS and CDR2 SASEGT. CDR3 residues: CASSERLAGGFGETQHF. The CDR3 nucleotides are TGTGCCAGCAGTGAGAGACTAGCGGGAGGATTTGGAGAGACCCAGCACTTC.

This clonotype turned up a few times. The rearrangement uses TRBV29-1 and TRBJ2-5; 10 bases line up with TRBD1. V trimming: 8 bases; J trimming: 5 bases; junction bases outside the gene matches: 14. The CDR3 is 15 residues long. Germline lookup yields CDR1 SQVTM and CDR2 ANQGSEA. The CDR3 region has the DNA TGCAGCATCATCCGGGACAGGGGAAGGTGGGAGACCCAGTACTTC. Its protein product is CSIIRDRGRWETQYF.

This chain's CDR3 is CATSREGTSNLLSGANVLTF. CDR3 bases: TGTGCCACCAGCAGAGAGGGGACTAGCAACCTCCTATCTGGGGCCAACGTCCTGACTTTC. This chain connects TRBV15 to TRBJ2-6, with TRBD2 identical over 9 bases. V was clipped by 0 bases and J by 1 base; unmatched bases: 10. Germline values: CDR1 LNHNV, CDR2 YYDKDF (reference sequence). The CDR3 runs 20 residues.

This clonotype showed up many times. V is TRBV12-3 or TRBV12-4 and J is TRBJ2-1; 8 bases are shared with TRBD2. With 4 bases clipped from V and 6 bases from J, the junction kept 8 bases outside the gene matches. The CDR3 is 15 residues long. The CDR3 is CASSSTGTRGNEQFF. CDR3 DNA: TGTGCCAGCAGTTCAACCGGGACTAGGGGCAATGAGCAGTTCTTC.

This clonotype came up many times. This chain links TRBV20-1 with TRBJ2-5; D is perhaps TRBD1 (5 bases). V was pared by 1 base and J by 4 bases, with 10 bases between. Germline V CDR1 and CDR2: DFQATT, SNEGSKA (reference sequence). The CDR3 runs to 13 residues. The CDR3, as DNA: TGCAGTGCTAGAGCCTCTGGGGCAGAGACCCAGTACTTC. Translating it yields CSARASGAETQYF.

The sample holds one count of this clonotype. A read error is likely, as this CDR3 ends without the conserved phenylalanine or tryptophan. The chain carries TRBV20-1 and TRBJ1-2; weak D call: TRBD1 (5 bases). The CDR3 length is 14 residues. Germline V gene sequence: CDR1 DFQATT, CDR2 SNEGSKA (reference sequence). The V gene lost 4 bases and the J gene lost 8 bases, with 20 bases spanning the gap. The CDR3 is CSATEPPGLKGYTV. The CDR3 region has the DNA TGCAGTGCTACAGAACCCCCGGGACTGAAGGGCTACACCGTC.

This clonotype showed up just a few times. The gene calls are TRBV19 and TRBJ2-5; D remains ambiguous. Germline V gene sequence: CDR1 LNHDA, CDR2 SQIVND (reference sequence). Trimming cost V 7 bases and J 5 bases, with 17 bases left between them. This CDR3 is 14 amino acids long. CDR3 protein: CASKVGEDRETQYF. The CDR3 coding sequence is TGTGCCAGTAAGGTTGGAGAGGACCGTGAGACCCAGTACTTC.